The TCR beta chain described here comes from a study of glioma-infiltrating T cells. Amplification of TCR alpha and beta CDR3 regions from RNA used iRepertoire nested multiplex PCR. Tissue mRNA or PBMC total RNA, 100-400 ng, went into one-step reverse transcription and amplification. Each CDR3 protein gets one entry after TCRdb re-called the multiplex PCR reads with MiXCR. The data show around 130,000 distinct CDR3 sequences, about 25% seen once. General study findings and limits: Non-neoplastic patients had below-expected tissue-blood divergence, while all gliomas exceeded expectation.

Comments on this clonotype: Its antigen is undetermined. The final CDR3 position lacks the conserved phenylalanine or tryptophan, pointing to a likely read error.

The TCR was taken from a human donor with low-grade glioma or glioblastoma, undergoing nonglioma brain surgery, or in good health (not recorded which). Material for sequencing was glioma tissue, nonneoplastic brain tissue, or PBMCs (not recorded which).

CDR3 amino acids: CASRLSEGQNNEQFL. The CDR3 region has the DNA TGTGCCAGCAGATTGAGCGAGGGACAGAACAATGAGCAGTTCCTC. V and J are TRBV28 and TRBJ2-1; 7 bases match TRBD1. The germline V gene encodes CDR1 MDHEN and CDR2 SYDVKM. V was clipped by 6 bases and J by 5 bases; unmatched bases: 10. The CDR3 covers 15 residues.